This TCR beta chain comes out of a study of blood T cells in healthy people across ages. In this sample, this clonotype turned up once. This CDR3 spans 14 amino acids. Trimming shortened V by 2 bases and J by 11 bases, and 15 bases separated the two germline ends. CDR1 and CDR2 from the germline V gene are SGHTA and FQGNSA. The authors ran a second PCR of roughly 6 to 12 cycles using a sample-barcoded 5' primer and a J-beta primer mix. In TCRdb, the 5' RACE reads were re-called with MiXCR into one record per CDR3 protein. The profile shows approximately 2,000,000 distinct CDR3 sequences, about 39% of them singletons.

This sequence joins TRBV7-2 and TRBJ1-4, with D perhaps matching TRBD1 (6 bases). Material for sequencing was blood. This TCR came from a human donor in good health. For the CDR3, the DNA is TGTGCCAGCAGCTTACCAGGGAGGGGGGAGAAACTGTTTTTT. Translated: CASSLPGRGEKLFF.